The clone carrying this TCR beta chain was seen a handful of times. These data are taken from a study of regulatory T cells in long-lasting Graves disease. iRepertoire HTBI primers and Arm-PCR of CDR3 regions built TCR beta libraries. Each CDR3 protein gets one entry after TCRdb re-called the multiplex PCR reads with MiXCR. The sample consists of about 400,000 distinct CDR3 sequences, 20% to 25% of them appearing once. Trimming removed 11 bases from V and 4 bases from J, with 11 bases in between. The CDR3 length is 12 residues. Germline V gives CDR1 MGHRA, CDR2 YSYEKL. Sample time point: persistent/refractory GD, antithyroid drugs over 5 years with positive TRAb. Preparation of the TCR library used RNA extracted from PBMCs.

The starting material was peripheral blood mononuclear cells (PBMCs), obtained when the disease was refractory, from a patient treated with antithyroid drugs. The V and J genes are TRBV4-1 and TRBJ2-2; the D gene is possibly TRBD2 (5 bases). This TCR derives from a female donor with Graves disease. The CDR3 DNA follows: TGCGCCGTCGCCGGGATCACCGGGGAGCTGTTTTTT. This translates into CAVAGITGELFF.